This T cell receptor (beta chain) was observed in a study of T cell responses to AZD1222 COVID-19 vaccine. Assay: immunoSEQ multiplex PCR; the TCRdb copy retains only in-frame clones and omits some. The sample carries some 180,000 clones, about nine tenths recorded once. Study results and caveats: White British donors predominated, females outnumbered males, and clonal diversity was possibly underestimated. A reported finding is that nearly half of spike-specific TCRs target unmutated variant regions. At baseline, seropositivity was found in only 5 to 7 AZD1222 recipients. Following two doses of AZD1222, Spike-specific TCR breadth and depth rose.

Points on this clone: The antigen is undetermined.

The TCR originated in an adult who received the AZD1222 COVID-19 vaccine. Here the sequenced sample was peripheral blood, taken 28 days after the second AZD1222 dose.

Written as DNA, the CDR3 is TGTGCCAGCAGCTCCAGCTTTTGGGGAGAGCAGTACTTC. Residues: CASSSSFWGEQYF. This chain uses TRBV11-3 with TRBJ2-7; D is unresolved. The germline V gene has CDR1 SGHNT and CDR2 YENEEA. The CDR3 sequence is 13 residues long. V lost 4 bases to trimming and J lost 7 bases, with 14 bases between them.